The 29 T cell receptor beta chains below come from one sample, sequenced in a study of T cell responses to AZD1222 COVID-19 vaccine. Clones were sequenced by immunoSEQ multiplex PCR, and TCRdb holds only the in-frame ones, with some missing. In the table there are about 130,000 clones, 80% to 90% of which are singletons. Sequences were derived from peripheral blood, sampled on day 0 of AZD1222 vaccination. These receptors all stem from an adult in good health.

The rearrangement uses TRBV27 and TRBJ2-4; 9 bases fit TRBD2. The CDR3 has 18 residues. Per germline, CDR1 MNHEY and CDR2 SMNVEV (reference sequence). V dropped 4 bases and J dropped 9; count of bases not matched to a gene: 19. CDR3 bases: TGTGCCAGCAGTTCCCCCGGGGCGGGAGGGCCCGGGGGAAGCATTCAGTACTTC. Translating gives CASSSPGAGGPGGSIQYF.

This chain connects TRBV28 to TRBJ1-1, with 7 bases matching TRBD1. The germline gives CDR1 MDHEN, CDR2 SYDVKM. The V and J ends lost 6 bases and 5 bases, in that order; junction bases with no gene match: 3. This CDR3 contains 12 residues. CDR3 sequence reads: CASSLGQTEAFF. In DNA form, the CDR3 reads TGTGCCAGCAGCCTGGGACAGACTGAAGCTTTCTTT.

The chain joins TRBV6-5 to TRBJ1-2; 9 nucleotides agree with TRBD1. Unmatched junction bases numbered 5, after V lost 5 bases and J lost 4 bases. The CDR3 contains 14 residues. Per the germline V gene, CDR1 is MNHEY and CDR2 is SVGAGI. The CDR3 DNA follows: TGTGCCAGCAGTCCTACAGGGGGCCCCTATGGCTACACCTTC. It specifies CASSPTGGPYGYTF.

The chain has TRBV6-1 and TRBJ1-2, with 8 bases identical to TRBD1. Germline-derived CDR1 and CDR2 are MNHNS and SASEGT. This CDR3 has 15 amino acids. V lost 3 bases and J lost 4; bases outside the gene matches: 7. The chain's CDR3 is CASSDNRGESYGYTF. The CDR3 DNA reads TGTGCCAGCAGTGACAACAGGGGGGAGAGCTATGGCTACACCTTC.

The J gene is TRBJ2-1, the V gene TRBV7-2; 12 bases agree with TRBD2. The CDR3 runs 18 residues. V gave up 8 bases and J gave up 4 bases; unmatched junction bases: 15. CDR1 is SGHTA and CDR2 is FQGNSA in the germline V gene. In DNA, the CDR3 is TGTGCCAGCCTAAATACGGGGCTAGCGGGGGGGATATACAATGAGCAGTTCTTC. Its translation is CASLNTGLAGGIYNEQFF.

The chain recombines TRBV7-3 with TRBJ2-3; TRBD2 agrees at 15 bases. The CDR3 sequence is 16 residues long. With 5 bases clipped from V and 5 bases from J, the junction kept 5 bases outside the gene matches. The V gene's germline CDR1 is SGHTA and CDR2 FQGTGA. The DNA for the CDR3 is TGTGCCAGCAGCGCGGGACTAGCGGGGGGTGGAGATACGCAGTATTTT. Protein: CASSAGLAGGGDTQYF. Together with reference TRBV7-3 and TRBJ2-3, the CDR3 gives the full variable domain: GAGVSQTPSNKVTEKGKYVELRCDPISGHTALYWYRQSLGQGPEFLIYFQGTGAADDSGLPNDRFFAVRPEGSVSTLKIQRTERGDSAVYLCASSAGLAGGGDTQYFGPGTRLTVL.

V is TRBV28 and J is TRBJ2-1; TRBD2 is a possible D gene (6 bases). The V gene lost 6 bases and the J gene lost 0 bases, with 9 bases spanning the gap. This CDR3 contains 14 residues. Per germline, CDR1 MDHEN and CDR2 SYDVKM. The CDR3 spells CASSLADSYNEQFF. As DNA, the CDR3 is TGTGCCAGCAGCTTAGCGGACTCCTACAATGAGCAGTTCTTC.

This chain links TRBV6-4 with TRBJ1-2, with TRBD1 matching over 7 bases. The CDR3 is made up of 15 amino acids. V shed 4 bases, J shed 8 bases, and the junction held 13 bases outside the gene matches. In germline, CDR1 is MRHNA, CDR2 SNTAGT. The CDR3 reads CASSGTGTAARGYTF. CDR3 DNA: TGTGCCAGCAGTGGAACCGGGACAGCGGCGCGAGGCTACACCTTC.

The CDR3 region has the DNA TGTGCCAGCAGTGACGGGGTGGCATATACGCAGTATTTT. Translated: CASSDGVAYTQYF. The rearrangement uses TRBV2 and TRBJ2-3; D is possibly TRBD2 (5 bases). With 3 bases removed from V and 7 bases from J, the gap between germline ends came to 11 bases. The CDR3 length is 13 residues. Germline-derived CDR1 and CDR2 are SNHLY and FYNNEI.

The chain employs TRBV7-2 and TRBJ2-7; 7 bases align to TRBD1. CDR3 length: 16 amino acids. V was clipped by 1 base and J by 2 bases; unmatched bases: 8. In germline, CDR1 is SGHTA, CDR2 FQGNSA. The CDR3 DNA sequence: TGTGCCAGCAGCTTAGATGTGGGACAGCATCCCTACGAGCAGTACTTC. As protein: CASSLDVGQHPYEQYF.

The chain combines TRBV7-6 with TRBJ2-4; 12 bases fit TRBD2. CDR3 length equals 14 residues. V was clipped by 1 base and J by 16 bases; unmatched bases: 8. In germline, CDR1 is SGHVS, CDR2 FNYEAQ. This CDR3 reads CASSLGASGRDQYF. In nucleotides, the CDR3 is TGTGCCAGCAGCTTAGGGGCTAGCGGGAGGGATCAATACTTC.

This chain joins TRBV5-1 and TRBJ2-7, with 8 nucleotides matching TRBD1. CDR1 is SGHRS, CDR2 YFSETQ, per germline. Trimming at V came to 4 bases and at J to 3 bases, leaving 18 bases not matched to a gene. The CDR3 is 18 amino acids. Here the CDR3 DNA reads TGCGCCAGCAGCCCTACGTGGCGAGGCAGGGGGCAGAGCTACGAGCAGTACTTC. It translates to CASSPTWRGRGQSYEQYF.

J is TRBJ1-2 and V is TRBV10-3; possible D gene TRBD1, 5 bases. The CDR3 contains 12 residues. Germline lookup yields CDR1 ENHRY and CDR2 SYGVKD. V was shortened by 6 bases and J by 7 bases, with 12 bases between the two germline ends. The CDR3 spells CAIRGTVPGYTF. As DNA, the CDR3 is TGTGCCATCAGAGGGACGGTACCTGGCTACACCTTC.

This chain links TRBV11-3 with TRBJ2-2; D possibly corresponds to TRBD1 (5 bases). V lost 3 bases and J lost 4, with 15 bases in between. The CDR3 covers 16 residues. Germline V CDR1 and CDR2: SGHNT, YENEEA. CDR3 region: CASSFGINGATGELFF. The CDR3 DNA reads TGTGCCAGCAGCTTTGGGATAAATGGGGCCACCGGGGAGCTGTTTTTT.

The rearrangement uses TRBV6-1 and TRBJ1-6; D is undetermined. Trimming pared 2 bases from V and 6 bases from J, leaving 11 bases between. Looked up from germline, CDR1 is MNHNS and CDR2 is SASEGT. This CDR3 spans 15 amino acids. The CDR3 DNA sequence: TGTGCCAGCAGTGAAAGTCCAGATATTAATTCACCCCTCCACTTT. It translates to CASSESPDINSPLHF.

The rearrangement joins TRBV28 to TRBJ1-1; 7 nucleotides align to TRBD1. There are 15 residues in the CDR3. V shed 8 bases and J 2 bases; nucleotides not matched to a gene: 11. Germline V lookup: CDR1 MDHEN, CDR2 SYDVKM. CDR3 sequence: CASASPDRPNTEAFF. CDR3 sequence (DNA): TGTGCCAGCGCAAGCCCGGACAGGCCAAACACTGAAGCTTTCTTT.

The CDR3 spells CATSRDASADRAYGYTF. The CDR3 nucleotides are TGTGCCACCAGCAGAGATGCGTCGGCGGACAGGGCCTATGGCTACACCTTC. The chain couples TRBV15 to TRBJ1-2; the match to TRBD1 covers 8 bases. This CDR3 contains 17 residues. Trimming at V came to 0 bases and at J to 4 bases, leaving 10 bases not matched to a gene. CDR1 and CDR2 from the germline V gene are LNHNV and YYDKDF (reference sequence).

The V and J genes are TRBV4-1 and TRBJ1-5, with D uncertain. V lost 2 bases, J lost 1 base, and 9 bases lay in between. Germline V gives CDR1 MGHRA, CDR2 YSYEKL. The CDR3 extends over 15 amino acids. The DNA for the CDR3 is TGCGCCAGCAGCCAATACTATAACAGCAATCAGCCCCAGCATTTT. Residues: CASSQYYNSNQPQHF.

CDR3: CASSGDSANHGYTF. The CDR3 DNA follows: TGTGCCAGCAGCGGGGACAGCGCGAACCATGGCTACACCTTC. This chain joins TRBV6-5 and TRBJ1-2; TRBD1 matches 7 bases. The CDR3 extends over 14 amino acids. The junction had 10 bases not matched to a gene; V was cut back by 6 bases and J by 6 bases. Germline CDR1 is MNHEY and CDR2 is SVGAGI.

The V call is TRBV29-1, the J call TRBJ2-7; TRBD2 agrees at 10 bases. Germline V gives CDR1 SQVTM, CDR2 ANQGSEA. The CDR3 totals 13 residues. The trim removed 4 bases at V and 5 bases at J, leaving 5 bases unmatched. CDR3 region: CSVGKLAGDEQYF. The CDR3 DNA follows: TGCAGCGTTGGAAAGCTAGCGGGAGACGAGCAGTACTTC.

The chain combines TRBV6-5 with TRBJ1-1; TRBD1 is a possible D gene (5 bases). Germline V gives CDR1 MNHEY, CDR2 SVGAGI. The CDR3 contains 14 residues. Trimming shortened V by 7 bases and J by 2 bases, and 14 bases separated the two germline ends. The CDR3 DNA follows: TGTGCCAGCACTAGCTTGGGGGGTAACACTGAAGCTTTCTTT. Amino acids: CASTSLGGNTEAFF.

The V call is TRBV2, the J call TRBJ2-1; 9 bases align to TRBD2. Germline loops: CDR1 SNHLY, CDR2 FYNNEI. There are 14 residues in the CDR3. V lost 7 bases, J lost 9 bases, and 10 bases stayed unmatched. CDR3 nucleotide sequence: TGTGCCAGCACCCTAGCGGGGTCTGGATTTGAGCAGTTCTTC. Encoded protein: CASTLAGSGFEQFF.

This chain connects TRBV28 to TRBJ1-5; D not resolved. The CDR3 sequence is 15 residues long. CDR1 MDHEN and CDR2 SYDVKM come from the germline V gene. Trimming shortened V by 2 bases and J by 4 bases, and 12 bases separated the two germline ends. The CDR3 reads CASSLLSGKNQPQHF. The DNA for the CDR3 is TGTGCCAGCAGTTTACTCTCCGGGAAAAATCAGCCCCAGCATTTT.

This clone showed up just a few times. The V and J genes are TRBV19 and TRBJ1-2; D unresolved. Trimming pared 5 bases from V and 4 bases from J, leaving 17 bases between. Germline CDR1 is LNHDA and CDR2 is SQIVND (reference sequence). CDR3 length: 15 amino acids. CDR3 amino acids: CASSPQVFFIYGYTF. DNA of the CDR3: TGTGCCAGTAGTCCCCAGGTGTTCTTCATCTATGGCTACACCTTC.

About this clone: Compared with germline, one end of the junction differs, possibly owing to a read error. This chain joins TRBV19 and TRBJ1-3; tentatively, D is TRBD1 (5 bases). The CDR3 loop spans 9 amino acids. Germline V lookup: CDR1 LNHDA, CDR2 SQIVND (reference sequence). The CDR3 sequence is CANWTRTSF. The CDR3, as DNA: TGTGCCAACTGGACCCGGACATCATTT. Together with reference TRBV19 and TRBJ1-3, the CDR3 gives the full variable domain: DGGITQSPKYLFRKEGQNVTLSCEQNLNHDAMYWYRQDPGQGLRLIYYSQIVNDFQKGDIAEGYSVSREKKESFPLTVTSAQKNPTAFYLCANWTRTSFGEGSWLTVV.

J is TRBJ1-1 and V is TRBV19; 7 nucleotides match TRBD1. V lost 7 bases, J lost 0 bases, and 5 bases stayed unmatched. The CDR3 contains 14 residues. CDR1 is LNHDA, CDR2 SQIVND, per germline (reference sequence). CDR3 DNA: TGTGCCAGTACCGCGACAGGGTTGAACACTGAAGCTTTCTTT. Protein product: CASTATGLNTEAFF.

The J gene is TRBJ1-1, the V gene TRBV27; 8 bases line up with TRBD1. The CDR3 contains 13 residues. With V trimmed by 8 bases and J by 1 base, 3 bases remained unmatched. CDR1 MNHEY and CDR2 SMNVEV come from the germline V gene (reference sequence). CDR3 sequence reads: CASGDRKNTEAFF. Written as DNA, the CDR3 is TGTGCCAGCGGGGACAGGAAGAACACTGAAGCTTTCTTT.

The chain uses TRBV7-9 and TRBJ1-1, with D unresolved. The CDR3 length is 11 residues. V gave up 5 bases and J gave up 7 bases, with 8 bases separating them. From germline, CDR1 is SEHNR and CDR2 FQNEAQ (reference sequence). CDR3 bases: TGTGCCAGCAGCACTAGCGGTGAAGCTTTCTTT. Protein sequence: CASSTSGEAFF.

This chain uses TRBV25-1 with TRBJ2-2; D is undetermined. The CDR3 sequence is 14 residues long. V lost 6 bases and J lost 7, with 15 bases in between. The V gene's germline CDR1 is MGHDK and CDR2 SYGVNS. In DNA form, the CDR3 reads TGTGCCAGCAGGGGTCACCCCCCGGGCGGGGAGCTGTTTTTT. Its protein is CASRGHPPGGELFF.